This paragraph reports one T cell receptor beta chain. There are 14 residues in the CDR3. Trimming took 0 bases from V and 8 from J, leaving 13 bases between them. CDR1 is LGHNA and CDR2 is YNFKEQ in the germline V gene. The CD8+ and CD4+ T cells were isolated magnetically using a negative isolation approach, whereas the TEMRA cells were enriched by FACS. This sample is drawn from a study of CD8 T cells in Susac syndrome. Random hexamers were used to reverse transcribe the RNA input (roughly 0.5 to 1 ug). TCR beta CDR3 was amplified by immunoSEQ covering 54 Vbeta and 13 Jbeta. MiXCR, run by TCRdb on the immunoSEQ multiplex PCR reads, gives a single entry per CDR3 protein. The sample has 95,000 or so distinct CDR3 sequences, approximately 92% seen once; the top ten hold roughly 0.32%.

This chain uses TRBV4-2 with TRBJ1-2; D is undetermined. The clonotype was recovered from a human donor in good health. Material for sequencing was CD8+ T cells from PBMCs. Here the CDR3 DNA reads TGTGCCAGCAGCCAAGATGAACGGGATTGGGGCTACACCTTC. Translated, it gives CASSQDERDWGYTF.